These T cell receptor beta chains were read from a single sample in a study of somatic mutations in cytotoxic T cells in rheumatoid arthritis. Profiling relied on immunoSEQ multiplex PCR, and the TCRdb table lists in-frame clones only, not all of them. The sample has about 3,300 clones, about 83% seen once. Material for sequencing was CD8+ T cells sorted from blood. Every receptor here comes from a woman aged 45 to 65 with rheumatoid arthritis. Both conserved end residues are part of each CDR3. D genes are given only for firm matches. Rows may omit the clone size; those that give it use once, few, many or a size class.

abundance: .; j_gene: TRBJ1-5; d_gene: .; v_gene: TRBV28; CDR3nt: TGTGCCAGCAGCCTACCTTGGGAGAACGGCAATCAGCCCCAGCATTTT; CDR3aa: CASSLPWENGNQPQHF
abundance: few; j_gene: TRBJ1-5; d_gene: .; v_gene: TRBV6-4; CDR3nt: TGTGCCAGCAGTGACAGAAGGGAGGCAGGGAATCAGCCCCAGCATTTT; CDR3aa: CASSDRREAGNQPQHF
abundance: few; j_gene: TRBJ2-7; d_gene: TRBD2; v_gene: TRBV7-6; CDR3nt: TGTGCCAGCAGCTCTTCACATGGGACTAGTAGCGAGCAGTACTTC; CDR3aa: CASSSSHGTSSEQYF
abundance: few; j_gene: TRBJ1-3; d_gene: TRBD1; v_gene: TRBV6-5; CDR3nt: TGTGCCAGCAGGGGGACAGGGACTGGAAACACCATATATTTT; CDR3aa: CASRGTGTGNTIYF
abundance: .; j_gene: TRBJ2-1; d_gene: TRBD2; v_gene: TRBV7-3; CDR3nt: TGTGCCAGCAGCTTGGGAAGCGGGGCTGCGGTTGAGCAGTTCTTC; CDR3aa: CASSLGSGAAVEQFF
abundance: .; j_gene: TRBJ1-2; d_gene: TRBD1; v_gene: TRBV5-1; CDR3nt: TGCGCCAGCAGCCAGACAGGACAGGACTATGGCTACACCTTC; CDR3aa: CASSQTGQDYGYTF
abundance: .; j_gene: TRBJ2-3; d_gene: .; v_gene: TRBV28; CDR3nt: TGTGCCAGCAGTTTGGGGGCGGTGCAATACACAGATACGCAGTATTTT; CDR3aa: CASSLGAVQYTDTQYF
abundance: once; j_gene: TRBJ1-4; d_gene: .; v_gene: TRBV29-1; CDR3nt: TGCAGCGCTCTCCTTGAAAAACTGTTTTTT; CDR3aa: CSALLEKLFF
abundance: .; j_gene: TRBJ2-4; d_gene: TRBD2; v_gene: TRBV7-9; CDR3nt: TGTGCCAGCAGCTTAGGGGGACTAGCGGGAGGAAACATTCAGTACTTC; CDR3aa: CASSLGGLAGGNIQYF
abundance: .; j_gene: TRBJ2-1; d_gene: .; v_gene: TRBV6-5; CDR3nt: TGTGCCAGCAGTTACACGGGTAATGAGCAGTTCTTC; CDR3aa: CASSYTGNEQFF
abundance: .; j_gene: TRBJ2-5; d_gene: .; v_gene: TRBV28; CDR3nt: TGTGCCAGCAGGCCGGGACTGGCCCAAGAGACCCAGTACTTC; CDR3aa: CASRPGLAQETQYF
abundance: .; j_gene: TRBJ2-5; d_gene: TRBD1; v_gene: TRBV5-4; CDR3nt: TGTGCCAGCAGCTACAGGGGGGAGACCCAGTACTTC; CDR3aa: CASSYRGETQYF
abundance: .; j_gene: TRBJ1-2; d_gene: .; v_gene: TRBV27; CDR3nt: TGTGCCAGCAGTTTCTCACAGGGCTATGGCTACACCTTC; CDR3aa: CASSFSQGYGYTF
abundance: .; j_gene: TRBJ1-1; d_gene: .; v_gene: TRBV7-8; CDR3nt: TGTGCCAGCAGCTTAGGGGCCGGGAACACTGAAGCTTTCTTT; CDR3aa: CASSLGAGNTEAFF
abundance: .; j_gene: TRBJ1-1; d_gene: .; v_gene: TRBV27; CDR3nt: TGTGCCAGCAGTTGGGACCTCAGGGGTAACACTGAAGCTTTCTTT; CDR3aa: CASSWDLRGNTEAFF
abundance: once; j_gene: TRBJ1-3; d_gene: .; v_gene: TRBV4-1; CDR3nt: TGCGCCAGCAGCCAAGATGACGGGGGTTACGGAAACACCATATATTTT; CDR3aa: CASSQDDGGYGNTIYF
abundance: .; j_gene: TRBJ1-5; d_gene: .; v_gene: TRBV4-1; CDR3nt: TGCGCCAGCAGCCAAGAAGGAGGGGGCAATCAGCCCCAGCATTTT; CDR3aa: CASSQEGGGNQPQHF
abundance: once; j_gene: TRBJ2-7; d_gene: .; v_gene: TRBV15; CDR3nt: TGTGCCACCAGCTATGCGGGGGCTGCCGAGCAGTACTTC; CDR3aa: CATSYAGAAEQYF
abundance: .; j_gene: TRBJ2-7; d_gene: TRBD2; v_gene: TRBV7-8; CDR3nt: TGTGCCAGCAGCCCCGGACTAGTAAGTTCGTACGAGCAGTACTTC; CDR3aa: CASSPGLVSSYEQYF
abundance: .; j_gene: TRBJ2-7; d_gene: TRBD1; v_gene: TRBV10-3; CDR3nt: TGTGCCATCAGTTCCGGGACAGGGGGCTTAGAGCAGTACTTC; CDR3aa: CAISSGTGGLEQYF
abundance: .; j_gene: TRBJ2-5; d_gene: .; v_gene: TRBV27; CDR3nt: TGTGCCAGCAGTTTTCTCGGGGAAGAGACCCAGTACTTC; CDR3aa: CASSFLGEETQYF
abundance: .; j_gene: TRBJ2-6; d_gene: TRBD1; v_gene: TRBV28; CDR3nt: TGTGCCAGCAGTCTCAACTCCCCAGGGGGCGGGTTCTCTGGGGCCAACGTCCTGACTTTC; CDR3aa: CASSLNSPGGGFSGANVLTF
abundance: .; j_gene: TRBJ1-1; d_gene: .; v_gene: TRBV4-1; CDR3nt: TGCGCCAGCAGCCAAGGGTCAGGGACTGGCACTGAAGCTTTCTTT; CDR3aa: CASSQGSGTGTEAFF
abundance: .; j_gene: TRBJ2-3; d_gene: .; v_gene: TRBV2; CDR3nt: TGTGCCAGCAGAGTGGAGGGGACCTTCACAGATACGCAGTATTTT; CDR3aa: CASRVEGTFTDTQYF
abundance: .; j_gene: TRBJ2-7; d_gene: TRBD1; v_gene: TRBV5-1; CDR3nt: TGCGCCAGCAGCTCTGACAGGGGTCCCTACGAGCAGTACTTC; CDR3aa: CASSSDRGPYEQYF
abundance: .; j_gene: TRBJ2-7; d_gene: .; v_gene: TRBV11-3; CDR3nt: TGTGCCAGCAGTCTTACTGAAGCCTACGAGCAGTACTTC; CDR3aa: CASSLTEAYEQYF
abundance: .; j_gene: TRBJ2-5; d_gene: .; v_gene: TRBV7-8; CDR3nt: TGTGCCAGCAGCTTAGTGGGAGATTCGGAAGAGACCCAGTACTTC; CDR3aa: CASSLVGDSEETQYF
abundance: few; j_gene: TRBJ2-1; d_gene: TRBD1; v_gene: TRBV19; CDR3nt: TGTGCCAGTAGGTACGATGCTGGGACAGTATACAATGAGCAGTTCTTC; CDR3aa: CASRYDAGTVYNEQFF
abundance: .; j_gene: TRBJ2-7; d_gene: TRBD1; v_gene: TRBV6-5; CDR3nt: TGTGCCAGCAGTTACAGTAGGACAGGGGGCGAGTACGAGCAGTACTTC; CDR3aa: CASSYSRTGGEYEQYF
abundance: .; j_gene: TRBJ2-7; d_gene: .; v_gene: TRBV29-1; CDR3nt: TGCAGCGTTGAAGGGCAGGGTACCTCCTACGAGCAGTACTTC; CDR3aa: CSVEGQGTSYEQYF
abundance: few; j_gene: TRBJ2-2; d_gene: TRBD2; v_gene: TRBV29-1; CDR3nt: TGCAGCGTTATATGGTCCCTAGCGGGAGCCGGGGAGCTGTTTTTT; CDR3aa: CSVIWSLAGAGELFF
abundance: .; j_gene: TRBJ1-2; d_gene: TRBD1; v_gene: TRBV5-4; CDR3nt: TGTGCCAGCAGCTTAGTCGGGACAGGGGGCTATGGCTACACCTTC; CDR3aa: CASSLVGTGGYGYTF
abundance: .; j_gene: TRBJ2-7; d_gene: .; v_gene: TRBV7-9; CDR3nt: TGTGCCAGCAGCGCGGCTGGGGCCTTCTACGAGCAGTACTTC; CDR3aa: CASSAAGAFYEQYF
abundance: .; j_gene: TRBJ1-2; d_gene: .; v_gene: TRBV19; CDR3nt: TGTGCCAGTAGTACCCATTGGCGGGGCCGGGCCTATGGCTACACCTTC; CDR3aa: CASSTHWRGRAYGYTF
abundance: .; j_gene: TRBJ2-1; d_gene: TRBD2; v_gene: TRBV7-8; CDR3nt: TGTGCCAGCAGCCCTCGACTAGCGGGAGCGACACACAATGAGCAGTTCTTC; CDR3aa: CASSPRLAGATHNEQFF
abundance: .; j_gene: TRBJ2-7; d_gene: TRBD2; v_gene: TRBV5-5; CDR3nt: TGTGCCAGCAGCGCGGGAGGGGGTTACGAGCAGTACTTC; CDR3aa: CASSAGGGYEQYF
abundance: .; j_gene: TRBJ2-3; d_gene: TRBD1; v_gene: TRBV7-8; CDR3nt: TGTGCCAGCAGCCCTGGGACAGGGGGCACAGATACGCAGTATTTT; CDR3aa: CASSPGTGGTDTQYF
abundance: .; j_gene: TRBJ2-1; d_gene: .; v_gene: TRBV10-3; CDR3nt: TGTGCCATCAGTGAGTCGAGGGGGAGCTCCTACAATGAGCAGTTCTTC; CDR3aa: CAISESRGSSYNEQFF
abundance: once; j_gene: TRBJ2-1; d_gene: .; v_gene: TRBV6-5; CDR3nt: TGTGCCAGCAGTTACTCTCCCGATGAGCAGTTCTTC; CDR3aa: CASSYSPDEQFF
abundance: .; j_gene: TRBJ2-5; d_gene: TRBD2; v_gene: TRBV6-5; CDR3nt: TGTGCCAGTGGACTAGCGGGAGGGCCGCTGGAGACCCAGTACTTC; CDR3aa: CASGLAGGPLETQYF
abundance: .; j_gene: TRBJ2-7; d_gene: .; v_gene: TRBV19; CDR3nt: TGTGCCAGTAGTATGTCAGGGATATCGAGCCTAGTCTACGAGCAGTACTTC; CDR3aa: CASSMSGISSLVYEQYF
abundance: .; j_gene: TRBJ2-7; d_gene: TRBD1; v_gene: TRBV11-3; CDR3nt: TGTGCCAGCAGCTCGGGACAGGGCTACGAGCAGTACTTC; CDR3aa: CASSSGQGYEQYF
abundance: .; j_gene: TRBJ2-1; d_gene: .; v_gene: TRBV4-2; CDR3nt: TGTGCCAGCAGCCCAATCTTCGGGAACAATGAGCAGTTCTTC; CDR3aa: CASSPIFGNNEQFF
abundance: .; j_gene: TRBJ2-7; d_gene: TRBD1; v_gene: TRBV4-2; CDR3nt: TGTGCCAGCAGCCAGTTACTCGGGACAGGGGATTCCGAGCAGTACTTC; CDR3aa: CASSQLLGTGDSEQYF
abundance: .; j_gene: TRBJ1-1; d_gene: .; v_gene: TRBV27; CDR3nt: TGTGCCAGCAGTCACTTAGACACGAACACTGAAGCTTTCTTT; CDR3aa: CASSHLDTNTEAFF
abundance: .; j_gene: TRBJ2-2; d_gene: .; v_gene: TRBV19; CDR3nt: TGTGCCAGTAGTATCGGAGGGTCCCCCGGGGAGCTGTTTTTT; CDR3aa: CASSIGGSPGELFF
abundance: .; j_gene: TRBJ1-5; d_gene: .; v_gene: TRBV7-8; CDR3nt: TGTGCCAGCAGCTTAGGGGAACAGGGTCATCAGCCCCAGCATTTT; CDR3aa: CASSLGEQGHQPQHF
abundance: .; j_gene: TRBJ1-2; d_gene: TRBD1; v_gene: TRBV10-3; CDR3nt: TGTGCCAGCAGCAGATTCGGGACAGGGAGAGGCTATGGCTACACCTTC; CDR3aa: CASSRFGTGRGYGYTF
abundance: few; j_gene: TRBJ2-5; d_gene: .; v_gene: TRBV28; CDR3nt: TGTGCCAGCAGTTTATTGCAGAACCAAGAGACCCAGTACTTC; CDR3aa: CASSLLQNQETQYF
abundance: .; j_gene: TRBJ2-1; d_gene: TRBD1; v_gene: TRBV15; CDR3nt: TGTGCCACCAGCACCGGGACAGAGCTCTACAATGAGCAGTTCTTC; CDR3aa: CATSTGTELYNEQFF
abundance: .; j_gene: TRBJ2-1; d_gene: TRBD2; v_gene: TRBV7-9; CDR3nt: TGTGCCAGCAGCTTGGGCGGGAGGGTCCGGGATGAGCAGTTCTTC; CDR3aa: CASSLGGRVRDEQFF
abundance: .; j_gene: TRBJ1-1; d_gene: .; v_gene: TRBV7-9; CDR3nt: TGTGCCAGCAGCTTAAGTATAGACATGAACACTGAAGCTTTCTTT; CDR3aa: CASSLSIDMNTEAFF
abundance: .; j_gene: TRBJ2-7; d_gene: .; v_gene: TRBV5-1; CDR3nt: TGCGCCAGCAGAAAATCAGGGGACTCCTACGAGCAGTACTTC; CDR3aa: CASRKSGDSYEQYF
abundance: .; j_gene: TRBJ2-7; d_gene: .; v_gene: TRBV5-8; CDR3nt: TGTGCCAGCAGCTTGTATGAAAACTACTACGAGCAGTACTTC; CDR3aa: CASSLYENYYEQYF
abundance: once; j_gene: TRBJ2-1; d_gene: .; v_gene: TRBV29-1; CDR3nt: TGCAGCGTTGAATCCCCCCTAGCAGGCTACAATGAGCAGTTCTTC; CDR3aa: CSVESPLAGYNEQFF
abundance: .; j_gene: TRBJ2-1; d_gene: TRBD2; v_gene: TRBV7-6; CDR3nt: TGTGCCAGCAGCTTTCTAGCGGGGCCTGACCTTGGTGAGCAGTTCTTC; CDR3aa: CASSFLAGPDLGEQFF
abundance: .; j_gene: TRBJ1-2; d_gene: TRBD1; v_gene: TRBV2; CDR3nt: TGTGCCAGCAGTTTTGGACAGGGCAACTATGGCTACACCTTC; CDR3aa: CASSFGQGNYGYTF
abundance: .; j_gene: TRBJ1-4; d_gene: .; v_gene: TRBV29-1; CDR3nt: TGCAGCGTGGAAGTTCGTCAGTCAACTAATGAAAAACTGTTTTTT; CDR3aa: CSVEVRQSTNEKLFF
abundance: .; j_gene: TRBJ1-5; d_gene: TRBD1; v_gene: TRBV19; CDR3nt: TGTGCCAGTAGGGGGGACAGGGGCGGCAATCAGCCCCAGCATTTT; CDR3aa: CASRGDRGGNQPQHF
abundance: .; j_gene: TRBJ1-1; d_gene: .; v_gene: TRBV28; CDR3nt: TGTGCCAGCAGGTACCCGGGACAATTAACCTACACCATGAACACTGAAGCTTTCTTT; CDR3aa: CASRYPGQLTYTMNTEAFF